The rows below give T cell receptor beta chains drawn from one sample of a study of blood T cell repertoires in COVID-19. Some clones are missing from TCRdb's copy, which holds only in-frame ones; the method was immunoSEQ multiplex PCR. The table records 70,000 to 90,000 clones, about nine tenths of them present only once. The sequencing input was peripheral blood. The receptors stem from a human donor in a cohort sampled during active COVID-19. The CDR3 runs from the conserved cysteine through the conserved F or W. The D gene is left open where the match is weak. Clone size is given for some rows only: seen once, a few or many times, or a class if the clone is expanded.

length: 13; size: .; D: .; J: TRBJ1-4; V: TRBV12-3/TRBV12-4; CDR3: CASTLWGGEKLFF; DNA: TGTGCCAGCACCCTCTGGGGAGGTGAAAAACTGTTTTTT
length: 14; size: once; D: .; J: TRBJ1-1; V: TRBV19; CDR3: CASSKSTPNTEAFF; DNA: TGTGCCAGTAGTAAGAGCACCCCGAACACTGAAGCTTTCTTT
length: 17; size: .; D: TRBD2; J: TRBJ2-7; V: TRBV5-6; CDR3: CASSLVGSSGMVGEQYF; DNA: TGTGCCAGCAGCTTGGTAGGTTCTAGCGGGATGGTTGGCGAGCAGTACTTC
length: 13; size: .; D: .; J: TRBJ1-5; V: TRBV5-1; CDR3: CASSLVRNQPQHF; DNA: TGCGCCAGCAGCTTGGTTCGGAATCAGCCCCAGCATTTT
length: 15; size: .; D: TRBD1; J: TRBJ2-2; V: TRBV9; CDR3: CASSARGQLTGELFF; DNA: TGTGCCAGCAGCGCCAGGGGACAGCTCACCGGGGAGCTGTTTTTT
length: 16; size: .; D: .; J: TRBJ2-6; V: TRBV5-8; CDR3: CASSLGRSSGANVLTF; DNA: TGTGCCAGCAGCTTGGGAAGGAGCTCTGGGGCCAACGTCCTGACTTTC
length: 17; size: once; D: TRBD2; J: TRBJ2-5; V: TRBV4-3; CDR3: CASSQARLAGTEETQYF; DNA: TGCGCCAGCAGCCAAGCTAGACTAGCGGGGACAGAAGAGACCCAGTACTTC
length: 16; size: .; D: TRBD2; J: TRBJ2-1; V: TRBV9; CDR3: CASSVVALAGKNEQFF; DNA: TGTGCCAGCAGCGTAGTAGCCCTAGCGGGTAAGAATGAGCAGTTCTTC
length: 16; size: .; D: TRBD2; J: TRBJ2-3; V: TRBV18; CDR3: CASSPRTSGTTDTQYF; DNA: TGTGCCAGCTCTCCTCGGACTAGCGGGACTACAGATACGCAGTATTTT
length: 13; size: .; D: .; J: TRBJ1-2; V: TRBV28; CDR3: CASSHQVYYGYTF; DNA: TGTGCCAGCAGTCATCAGGTTTACTATGGCTACACCTTC
length: 14; size: .; D: .; J: TRBJ2-4; V: TRBV7-9; CDR3: CASSLRGFGNIQYF; DNA: TGTGCCAGCAGCTTAAGGGGGTTTGGAAACATTCAGTACTTC
length: 14; size: .; D: .; J: TRBJ1-4; V: TRBV5-6; CDR3: CASSQRGTNEKLFF; DNA: TGTGCCAGCAGCCAAAGAGGAACTAATGAAAAACTGTTTTTT
length: 16; size: .; D: .; J: TRBJ1-1; V: TRBV3-1/TRBV3-2; CDR3: CASSQASPDLNTEAFF; DNA: TGTGCCAGCAGCCAAGCAAGTCCAGATCTGAACACTGAAGCTTTCTTT
length: 14; size: .; D: .; J: TRBJ2-3; V: TRBV2; CDR3: CASSDSRFPDTQYF; DNA: TGTGCCAGCAGTGATTCCCGGTTCCCAGATACGCAGTATTTT
length: 13; size: .; D: .; J: TRBJ1-1; V: TRBV29-1; CDR3: CSVNRAYNTEAFF; DNA: TGCAGCGTTAACCGAGCTTATAACACTGAAGCTTTCTTT
length: 13; size: .; D: .; J: TRBJ1-2; V: TRBV10-3; CDR3: CAIREGGNYGYTF; DNA: TGTGCCATCAGGGAGGGGGGGAACTATGGCTACACCTTC
length: 14; size: .; D: .; J: TRBJ2-5; V: TRBV3-1/TRBV3-2; CDR3: CASSQDLVADQTYF; DNA: TGTGCCAGCAGCCAAGACTTGGTAGCGGACCAGACGTACTTC
length: 14; size: .; D: TRBD2; J: TRBJ2-5; V: TRBV30; CDR3: CAWSLAGGRETQYF; DNA: TGTGCCTGGTCCCTAGCGGGGGGCCGAGAGACCCAGTACTTC
length: 15; size: .; D: .; J: TRBJ2-2; V: TRBV4-3; CDR3: CASSRGLALGGELFF; DNA: TGCGCCAGCAGCCGTGGGCTGGCCTTAGGCGGGGAGCTGTTTTTT
length: 15; size: once; D: .; J: TRBJ1-2; V: TRBV6-4; CDR3: CASRGSLLGKYGYTF; DNA: TGTGCCAGCAGAGGGAGCCTACTCGGAAAATATGGCTACACCTTC
length: 17; size: once; D: .; J: TRBJ2-2; V: TRBV23-1; CDR3: CASSPLPTGMVPGELFF; DNA: TGCGCCAGCAGTCCTCTCCCGACAGGAATGGTACCCGGGGAGCTGTTTTTT
length: 12; size: many; D: TRBD1; J: TRBJ2-7; V: TRBV2; CDR3: CASSPQGVEQYF; DNA: TGTGCCAGCAGCCCACAGGGGGTTGAGCAGTACTTC
length: 12; size: once; D: .; J: TRBJ2-3; V: TRBV28; CDR3: CASGPRGRTQYF; DNA: TGTGCCAGCGGGCCCAGGGGAAGAACGCAGTATTTT
length: 13; size: .; D: .; J: TRBJ2-1; V: TRBV11-2; CDR3: CASSPTRFDEQFF; DNA: TGTGCCAGCAGCCCGACTAGATTCGATGAGCAGTTCTTC
length: 13; size: .; D: TRBD1; J: TRBJ1-1; V: TRBV5-1; CDR3: CASSHGTGVEAFF; DNA: TGCGCCAGCAGCCATGGGACAGGGGTTGAAGCTTTCTTT
length: 15; size: .; D: TRBD1; J: TRBJ2-3; V: TRBV7-3; CDR3: CASSFSGQSTDTQYF; DNA: TGTGCCAGCAGCTTCTCGGGACAGAGCACAGATACGCAGTATTTT
length: 20; size: .; D: TRBD1; J: TRBJ2-6; V: TRBV10-3; CDR3: CAISEGDRGPSLSGANVLTF; DNA: TGTGCCATCAGTGAGGGGGACAGGGGGCCTTCCCTCTCTGGGGCCAACGTCCTGACTTTC
length: 13; size: .; D: .; J: TRBJ2-1; V: TRBV6-6; CDR3: CASKRGTDNEQFF; DNA: TGTGCCAGCAAACGGGGGACGGACAATGAGCAGTTCTTC
length: 14; size: .; D: .; J: TRBJ1-2; V: TRBV6-5; CDR3: CASSPLTGIYGYTF; DNA: TGTGCCAGCAGCCCACTAACGGGGATCTATGGCTACACCTTC
length: 16; size: .; D: .; J: TRBJ2-1; V: TRBV3-1/TRBV3-2; CDR3: CASSQPASTPYNEQFF; DNA: TGTGCCAGCAGCCAACCAGCTAGCACCCCCTACAATGAGCAGTTCTTC
length: 14; size: .; D: TRBD2; J: TRBJ2-1; V: TRBV11-3; CDR3: CASSRTSGSLEQFF; DNA: TGTGCCAGCAGCCGTACTAGCGGGAGCCTTGAGCAGTTCTTC
length: 16; size: .; D: TRBD2; J: TRBJ2-1; V: TRBV5-1; CDR3: CASSGPSGSSYNEQFF; DNA: TGCGCCAGCAGCGGTCCTAGCGGGAGTTCCTACAATGAGCAGTTCTTC
length: 14; size: .; D: TRBD1; J: TRBJ2-7; V: TRBV9; CDR3: CASSKGGQGYEQYF; DNA: TGTGCCAGCAGCAAAGGGGGACAGGGCTACGAGCAGTACTTC
length: 14; size: .; D: TRBD1; J: TRBJ1-4; V: TRBV5-4; CDR3: CASSLGQANEKLFF; DNA: TGTGCCAGCAGCCTCGGACAGGCTAATGAAAAACTGTTTTTT
length: 16; size: .; D: TRBD2; J: TRBJ2-2; V: TRBV27; CDR3: CASRFSAGGQHGELFF; DNA: TGTGCCAGCAGATTCTCAGCGGGGGGGCAACACGGGGAGCTGTTTTTT
length: 13; size: .; D: .; J: TRBJ1-2; V: TRBV2; CDR3: CASSKDSTTGYTF; DNA: TGTGCCAGCAGTAAGGACAGCACAACTGGCTACACCTTC
length: 18; size: .; D: TRBD2; J: TRBJ2-3; V: TRBV6-2/TRBV6-3; CDR3: CASSYSRPLAGVADTQYF; DNA: TGTGCCAGCAGTTACAGCCGACCCCTAGCGGGGGTAGCAGATACGCAGTATTTT
length: 16; size: .; D: .; J: TRBJ1-5; V: TRBV6-1; CDR3: CASSEYARQIDQPQHF; DNA: TGTGCCAGCAGTGAATATGCGAGACAGATTGATCAGCCCCAGCATTTT
length: 14; size: .; D: TRBD1; J: TRBJ1-2; V: TRBV5-4; CDR3: CASSVSGGEYGYTF; DNA: TGTGCCAGCAGCGTATCAGGGGGCGAATATGGCTACACCTTC
length: 15; size: .; D: TRBD2; J: TRBJ2-1; V: TRBV11-1; CDR3: CASSLSGSSYNEQFF; DNA: TGTGCCAGCAGCTTAAGCGGGAGCTCCTACAATGAGCAGTTCTTC